This T cell receptor (beta chain) was identified in a study of a mutant IDH1 vaccine in newly diagnosed glioma. Study in general: The study started vaccination 4-6 weeks after radiotherapy alone, or with temozolomide cycles. Before enrollment, the patients had been treated with radiotherapy alone, temozolomide alone, or both together. Most of them had received both.

Notes on this clone: Its antigen is unidentified.

Libraries were prepared by immunoSEQ multiplex PCR; TCRdb keeps only in-frame clonotypes and omits some of them. The sample records 45,000 to 60,000 clones, over 75% being singletons. Whole-study results and caveats: Shifts in the top peripheral T cell clonotypes seemed unrelated to pseudoprogression. Patients showed vaccine-induced immune responses at a rate of under 95%.

Time point: week 5, during vaccination. The vaccine gave 300 ug of a 20-mer mutant IDH1 peptide subcutaneously per dose. Sample: PBMCs, taken from a glioma patient whose treatment included an IDH1 peptide vaccine. The receptor was derived from a man in his fifties with glioma.

The CDR3 region has the DNA TGTGCCTCCAAGGCAGGCGCCTACGAGCAGTACTTC. Protein product: CASKAGAYEQYF. The chain combines TRBV10-3 with TRBJ2-7, with D unresolved. The V gene's germline CDR1 is ENHRY and CDR2 SYGVKD. Between the trimmed V and J ends, which lost 11 bases and 2 bases, there was a span of 13 bases. The CDR3 runs 12 residues.